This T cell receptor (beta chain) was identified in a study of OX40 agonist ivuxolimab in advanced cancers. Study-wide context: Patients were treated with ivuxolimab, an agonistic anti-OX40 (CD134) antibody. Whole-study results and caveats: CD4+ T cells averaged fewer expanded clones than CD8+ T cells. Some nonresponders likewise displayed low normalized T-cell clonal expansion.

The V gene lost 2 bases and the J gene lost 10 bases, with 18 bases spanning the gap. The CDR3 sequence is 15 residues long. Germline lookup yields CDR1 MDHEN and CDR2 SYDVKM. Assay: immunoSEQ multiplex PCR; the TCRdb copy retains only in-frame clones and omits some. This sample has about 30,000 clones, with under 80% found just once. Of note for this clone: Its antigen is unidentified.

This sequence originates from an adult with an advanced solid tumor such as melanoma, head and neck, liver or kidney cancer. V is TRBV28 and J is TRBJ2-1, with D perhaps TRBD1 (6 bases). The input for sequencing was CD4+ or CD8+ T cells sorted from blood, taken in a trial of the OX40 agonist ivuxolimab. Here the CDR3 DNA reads TGTGCCAGCAGTTTACCAATCAATAACGACAGGGAGCAGTTCTTC. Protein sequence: CASSLPINNDREQFF.